This T cell receptor beta chain is from a study of OX40 agonist ivuxolimab in advanced cancers. In the study overall: Ivuxolimab, an agonist antibody against OX40 (CD134), was given to patients.

Exclusion applied to patients with autoimmune disease history or systemic immunosuppression. Study results and caveats: Near-lowest levels of clonal expansion characterized partial responders at 0.1-3.0 mg/kg.

This CDR3 spans 15 amino acids. V dropped 1 base and J dropped 3 bases, with 11 bases sitting between them. Per the germline V gene, CDR1 is SGDLS and CDR2 is YYNGEE. Notes on this clone: Its antigen remains unknown.

Sequencing used immunoSEQ multiplex PCR; TCRdb keeps in-frame clones, though not all of them. The table lists just under 35,000 clones, roughly 90% of them singletons. The clonotype comes from an adult with an advanced solid tumor such as melanoma, head and neck, liver or kidney cancer. The sequencing used CD4+ or CD8+ T cells sorted from blood, collected in a trial of the OX40 agonist ivuxolimab. The gene calls are TRBV9 and TRBJ2-1; TRBD2 is a possible D gene (5 bases). The CDR3: CASSVYSGGYNEQFF. The CDR3 DNA reads TGTGCCAGCAGCGTATACTCCGGAGGCTACAATGAGCAGTTCTTC.